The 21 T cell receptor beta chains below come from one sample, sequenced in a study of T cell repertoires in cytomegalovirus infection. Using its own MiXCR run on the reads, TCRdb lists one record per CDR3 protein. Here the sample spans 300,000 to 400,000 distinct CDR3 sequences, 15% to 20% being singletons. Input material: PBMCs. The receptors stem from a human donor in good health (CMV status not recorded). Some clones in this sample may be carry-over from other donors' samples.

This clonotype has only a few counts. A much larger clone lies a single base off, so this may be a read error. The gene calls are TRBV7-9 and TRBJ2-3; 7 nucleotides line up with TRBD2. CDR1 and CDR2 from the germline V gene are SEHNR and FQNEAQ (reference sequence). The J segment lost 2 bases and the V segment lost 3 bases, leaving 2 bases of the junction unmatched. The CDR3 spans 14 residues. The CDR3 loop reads CASSFGTNTDTQYF. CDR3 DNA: TGTGCCAGCAGCTTCGGGACTAACACAGATACGCAGTATTTT.

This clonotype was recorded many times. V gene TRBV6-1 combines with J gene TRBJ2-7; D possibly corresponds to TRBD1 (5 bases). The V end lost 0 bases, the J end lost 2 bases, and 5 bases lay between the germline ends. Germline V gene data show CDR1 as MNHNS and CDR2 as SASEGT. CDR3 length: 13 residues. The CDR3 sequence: CASSEAGPYEQYF. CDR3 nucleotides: TGTGCCAGCAGTGAAGCGGGGCCCTACGAGCAGTACTTC.

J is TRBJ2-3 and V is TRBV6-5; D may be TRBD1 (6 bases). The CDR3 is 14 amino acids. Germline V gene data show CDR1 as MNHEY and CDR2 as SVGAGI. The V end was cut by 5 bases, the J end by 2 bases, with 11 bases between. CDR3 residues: CASSRRTDTDTQYF. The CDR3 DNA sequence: TGTGCCAGCAGTCGACGGACAGACACAGATACGCAGTATTTT.

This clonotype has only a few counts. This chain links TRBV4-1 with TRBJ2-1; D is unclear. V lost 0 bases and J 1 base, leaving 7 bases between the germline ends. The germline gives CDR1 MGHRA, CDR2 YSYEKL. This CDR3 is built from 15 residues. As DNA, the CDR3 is TGCGCCAGCAGCCAAGATCCCCTTTCCTACAATGAGCAGTTCTTC. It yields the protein CASSQDPLSYNEQFF.

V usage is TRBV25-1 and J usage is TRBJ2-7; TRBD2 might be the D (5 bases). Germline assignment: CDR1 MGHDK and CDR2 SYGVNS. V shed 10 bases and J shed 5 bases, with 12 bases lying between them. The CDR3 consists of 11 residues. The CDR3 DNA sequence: TGTGCCACCACCGAGGGCCACGAGCAGTACTTC. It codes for CATTEGHEQYF.

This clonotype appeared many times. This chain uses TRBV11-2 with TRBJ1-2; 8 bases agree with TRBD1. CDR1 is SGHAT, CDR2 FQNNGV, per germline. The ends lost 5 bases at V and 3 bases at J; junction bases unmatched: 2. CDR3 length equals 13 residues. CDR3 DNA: TGTGCCAGCAGCCCGGGACAGGACTATGGCTACACCTTC. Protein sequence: CASSPGQDYGYTF.

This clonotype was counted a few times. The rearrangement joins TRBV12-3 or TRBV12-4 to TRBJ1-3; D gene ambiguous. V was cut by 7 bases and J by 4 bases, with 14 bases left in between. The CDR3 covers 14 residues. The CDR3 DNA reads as TGTGCCAGCAATCCGGGTGGCTGGGGAAACACCATATATTTT. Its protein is CASNPGGWGNTIYF.

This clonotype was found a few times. The CDR3 is CASSWGGAGLSYEQYF. The CDR3 DNA reads as TGCGCCAGCAGCTGGGGGGGGGCGGGCCTCTCCTACGAGCAGTACTTC. The chain recombines TRBV5-1 with TRBJ2-7, with a tentative D call TRBD2 (7 bases). Germline CDR1 SGHRS, CDR2 YFSETQ. V dropped 3 bases and J dropped 0 bases, with 16 bases sitting between them. This CDR3 contains 16 residues.

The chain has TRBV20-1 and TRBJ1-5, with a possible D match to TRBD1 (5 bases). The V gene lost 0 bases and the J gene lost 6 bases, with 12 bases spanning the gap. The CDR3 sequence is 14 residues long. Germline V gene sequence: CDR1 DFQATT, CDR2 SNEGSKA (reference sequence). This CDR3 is CSARDLTDLQPQHF. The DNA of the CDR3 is TGCAGTGCTAGAGACCTGACAGATCTTCAGCCCCAGCATTTT.

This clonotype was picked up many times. The CDR3 sequence is CASSLRVRGRGSEAFF. CDR3 in DNA: TGTGCCAGCAGCTTAAGGGTGAGGGGCAGGGGATCTGAAGCTTTCTTT. This chain uses TRBV7-2 with TRBJ1-1; D possibly corresponds to TRBD1 (6 bases). Per germline, CDR1 SGHTA and CDR2 FQGNSA. The V end lost 2 bases, the J end lost 6 bases, and 19 bases lay between the germline ends. There are 16 residues in the CDR3.

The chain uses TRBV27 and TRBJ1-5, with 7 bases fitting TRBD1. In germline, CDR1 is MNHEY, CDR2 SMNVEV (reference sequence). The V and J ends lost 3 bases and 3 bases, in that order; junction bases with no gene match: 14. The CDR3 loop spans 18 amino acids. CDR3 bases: TGTGCCAGCAGTTTTACTGCCCCAGGGGGAATATTCAATCAGCCCCAGCATTTT. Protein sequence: CASSFTAPGGIFNQPQHF.

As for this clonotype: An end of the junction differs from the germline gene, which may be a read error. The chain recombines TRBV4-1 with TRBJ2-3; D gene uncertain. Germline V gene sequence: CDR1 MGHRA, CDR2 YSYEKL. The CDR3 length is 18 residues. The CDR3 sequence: CASSQAPVVGSPEDSQYF. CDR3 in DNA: TGCGCCAGCAGCCAAGCTCCTGTTGTGGGATCTCCTGAAGATTCGCAGTATTTT.

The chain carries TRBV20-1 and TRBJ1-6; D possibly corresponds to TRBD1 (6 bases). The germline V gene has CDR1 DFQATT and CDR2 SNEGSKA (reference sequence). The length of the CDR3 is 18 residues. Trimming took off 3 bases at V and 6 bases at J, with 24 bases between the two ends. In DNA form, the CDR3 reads TGCAGTGCTAGGCCCGATTTATGGGGGGCGCAACCTAATTCACCCCTCCACTTT. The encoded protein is CSARPDLWGAQPNSPLHF.

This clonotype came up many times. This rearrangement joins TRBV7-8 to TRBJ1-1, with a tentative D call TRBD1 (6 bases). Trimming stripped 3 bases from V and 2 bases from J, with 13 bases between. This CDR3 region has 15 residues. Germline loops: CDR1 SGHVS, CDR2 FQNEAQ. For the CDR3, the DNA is TGTGCCAGCAGCTTGAAATCGACAGGAAACACTGAAGCTTTCTTT. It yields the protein CASSLKSTGNTEAFF.

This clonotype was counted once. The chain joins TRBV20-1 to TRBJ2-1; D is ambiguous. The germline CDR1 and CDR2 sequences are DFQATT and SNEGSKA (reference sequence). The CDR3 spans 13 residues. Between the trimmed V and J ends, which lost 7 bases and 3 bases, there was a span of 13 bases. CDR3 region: CSVGGPLYNEQFF. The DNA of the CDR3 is TGCAGTGTCGGCGGTCCCCTCTACAATGAGCAGTTCTTC.

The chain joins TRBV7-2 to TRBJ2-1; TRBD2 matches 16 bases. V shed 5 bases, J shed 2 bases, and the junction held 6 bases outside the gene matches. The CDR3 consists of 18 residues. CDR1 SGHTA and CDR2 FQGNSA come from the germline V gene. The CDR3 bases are TGTGCCAGCAGCAAAGGGACTAGCGGGGGGGCGGCCTACAATGAGCAGTTCTTC. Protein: CASSKGTSGGAAYNEQFF.

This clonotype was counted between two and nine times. The CDR3 nucleotides read TGTGCCAGCAGCTTAGGTCTCCCTAATGAAAAACTGTTTTTT. Protein product: CASSLGLPNEKLFF. The chain links TRBV7-9 to TRBJ1-4; D remains ambiguous. V was shortened by 1 base and J by 3 bases, with 6 bases between the two germline ends. This CDR3 is 14 amino acids long. Looked up from germline, CDR1 is SEHNR and CDR2 is FQNEAQ (reference sequence). Full variable domain (outside the CDR3, taken from reference TRBV7-9 and TRBJ1-4): DTGVSQNPRHKITKRGQNVTFRCDPISEHNRLYWYRQTLGQGPEFLTYFQNEAQLEKSRLLSDRFSAERPKGSFSTLEIQRTEQGDSAMYLCASSLGLPNEKLFFGSGTQLSVL.

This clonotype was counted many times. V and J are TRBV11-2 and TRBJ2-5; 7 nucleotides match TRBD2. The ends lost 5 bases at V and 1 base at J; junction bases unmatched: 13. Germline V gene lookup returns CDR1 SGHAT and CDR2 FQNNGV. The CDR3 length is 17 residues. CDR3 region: CASSVGLGGVLQETQYF. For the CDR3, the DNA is TGTGCCAGCAGCGTGGGTTTGGGGGGGGTTCTCCAAGAGACCCAGTACTTC.

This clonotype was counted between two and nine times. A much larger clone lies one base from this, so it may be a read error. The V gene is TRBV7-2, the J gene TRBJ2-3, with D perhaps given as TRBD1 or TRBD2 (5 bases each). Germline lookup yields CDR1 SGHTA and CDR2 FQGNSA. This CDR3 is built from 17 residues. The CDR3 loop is CARSLEARWGFTDTQYF. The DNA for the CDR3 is TGTGCCAGAAGCTTAGAAGCAAGGTGGGGGTTCACAGATACGCAGTATTTT.

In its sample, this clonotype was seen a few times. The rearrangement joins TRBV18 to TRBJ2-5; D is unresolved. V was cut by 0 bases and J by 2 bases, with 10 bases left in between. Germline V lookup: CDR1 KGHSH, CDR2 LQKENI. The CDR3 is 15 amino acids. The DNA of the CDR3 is TGTGCCAGCTCACCACCTAGCTTAAAACAAGAGACCCAGTACTTC. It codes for CASSPPSLKQETQYF.

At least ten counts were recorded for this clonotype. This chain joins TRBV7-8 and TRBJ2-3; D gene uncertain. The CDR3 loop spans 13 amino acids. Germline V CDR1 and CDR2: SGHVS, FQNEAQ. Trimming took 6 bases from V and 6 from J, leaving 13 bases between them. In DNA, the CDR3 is TGTGCCAGCAGATCCTGGCAGGCGGATACGCAGTATTTT. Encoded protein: CASRSWQADTQYF.